Below, 12 T cell receptor beta chains from the same sample are listed, as sequenced in a study of metastatic and nonmetastatic thyroid tumors. Patients had received no treatment of any kind before thyroid surgery. TCRdb reanalyzed the PCR reads with MiXCR. The sample has roughly 20,000 clones, approximately 22% seen once. The sequencing sample was made of tumor tissue. Receptors were obtained from a male donor with papillary thyroid cancer or a benign thyroid nodule (not recorded which). Some clones in this sample may be carry-over from other donors' samples.

Within the sample, this clone is medium-sized. The rearrangement joins TRBV11-3 to TRBJ2-2; D is perhaps TRBD2 (5 bases). The ends were cut back, 6 bases at V and 3 bases at J, with 14 bases in the middle. The CDR3 is made up of 15 amino acids. Germline V CDR1 and CDR2: SGHNT, YENEEA. The CDR3 DNA follows: TGTGCCAGCAGGATCCGACTAAGCTACACCGGGGAGCTGTTTTTT. It codes for CASRIRLSYTGELFF.

With regard to this clone: This may arise from a read error, as a much more abundant clone is one base away. This CDR3 is also generated by other DNA sequences in the sample. The chain is built from TRBV11-2 and TRBJ2-4; weak D call: TRBD1 (6 bases). The V gene's germline CDR1 is SGHAT and CDR2 FQNNGV. The CDR3 sequence is 13 residues long. The CDR3 region is CASSTGTKDIQYF. CDR3 coding DNA: TGTGCCAGCAGCACCGGGACAAAGGACATCCAGTACTTC.

The V gene is TRBV20-1, the J gene TRBJ1-4, with 7 bases matching TRBD1. The CDR3 contains 15 residues. V lost 0 bases and J lost 7; bases outside the gene matches: 8. The V gene's germline CDR1 is DFQATT and CDR2 SNEGSKA (reference sequence). Written as DNA, the CDR3 is TGCAGTGCTAGAGATTACAACAGGGGAGGTGAAAAACTGTTTTTT. The encoded protein is CSARDYNRGGEKLFF.

This clone was picked up many times. This rearrangement joins TRBV20-1 to TRBJ2-5; 13 nucleotides match TRBD2. This CDR3 is built from 16 residues. Trimming at V came to 3 bases and at J to 6 bases, leaving 10 bases not matched to a gene. Germline values: CDR1 DFQATT, CDR2 SNEGSKA (reference sequence). CDR3 amino acids: CSASLRTSGREKTQYF. In DNA, the CDR3 is TGCAGTGCTAGCCTACGGACTAGCGGGAGAGAAAAGACCCAGTACTTC.

This clone is deemed medium-sized. This chain uses TRBV18 with TRBJ2-1; maybe TRBD2 (5 bases). CDR1 KGHSH and CDR2 LQKENI come from the germline V gene. CDR3 length: 15 amino acids. With 2 bases removed from V and 8 bases from J, the gap between germline ends came to 16 bases. Here the CDR3 reads CASSPGDPGRDEQFF. CDR3 in DNA: TGTGCCAGCTCACCAGGCGACCCGGGAAGGGATGAGCAGTTCTTC.

The rearrangement links TRBV6-1 to TRBJ2-7; a possible D gene is TRBD1 (6 bases). Per the germline V gene, CDR1 is MNHNS and CDR2 is SASEGT. V shed 2 bases and J shed 3 bases, with 8 bases lying between them. This CDR3 region has 13 residues. CDR3 sequence: CASSESTGYEQYF. The CDR3 nucleotides read TGTGCCAGCAGTGAATCGACAGGCTACGAGCAGTACTTC.

In its sample, this clone was seen many times. The chain has TRBV6-1 and TRBJ2-7; unclear D gene. Trimming removed 11 bases from V and 2 bases from J, with 13 bases in between. In germline, CDR1 is MNHNS, CDR2 SASEGT. The CDR3 totals 12 residues. The CDR3 region has the DNA TGTGCCTCCCGGGTCCAGGCCTACGAGCAGTACTTC. This encodes CASRVQAYEQYF.

This clone was observed many times. The chain combines TRBV20-1 with TRBJ1-1, with D tentatively TRBD1 (6 bases). The length of the CDR3 is 13 residues. Germline V gives CDR1 DFQATT, CDR2 SNEGSKA (reference sequence). V was pared by 0 bases and J by 6 bases, with 11 bases between. The CDR3 loop reads CSARDPDSPEAFF. In DNA, the CDR3 is TGCAGTGCTAGAGATCCGGACAGTCCTGAAGCTTTCTTT.

The chain couples TRBV2 to TRBJ2-5; no clear D. Trimming stripped 4 bases from V and 2 bases from J, with 11 bases between. This CDR3 is 14 amino acids long. The germline V gene has CDR1 SNHLY and CDR2 FYNNEI. Here the CDR3 DNA reads TGTGCCAGCAGTGGAGCAGGATCTCAAGAGACCCAGTACTTC. Protein: CASSGAGSQETQYF.

Many counts were recorded for this clone. V and J are TRBV7-3 and TRBJ2-1, with D possibly being TRBD1 or TRBD2 (6 bases each). The CDR3 spans 19 residues. Germline loops: CDR1 SGHTA, CDR2 FQGTGA. V lost 1 base to trimming and J lost 0 bases, with 19 bases between them. The CDR3 loop reads CASSLSFPSGASSYNEQFF. For the CDR3, the DNA is TGTGCCAGCAGCTTAAGTTTCCCCTCGGGGGCTAGCTCCTACAATGAGCAGTTCTTC. Full variable domain (missing parts from reference TRBV7-3 and TRBJ2-1): GAGVSQTPSNKVTEKGKYVELRCDPISGHTALYWYRQSLGQGPEFLIYFQGTGAADDSGLPNDRFFAVRPEGSVSTLKIQRTERGDSAVYLCASSLSFPSGASSYNEQFFGPGTRLTVL.

There are many counts of this clone. This chain joins TRBV5-1 and TRBJ2-1; 8 bases match TRBD1. Per the germline V gene, CDR1 is SGHRS and CDR2 is YFSETQ. V shed 3 bases and J 3 bases; nucleotides not matched to a gene: 8. The CDR3 spans 16 residues. The CDR3 DNA sequence: TGCGCCAGCAGCTCGCTGCAGGGGGCTGACTACAATGAGCAGTTCTTC. It codes for CASSSLQGADYNEQFF.

This clone was seen repeatedly, ten times or more. The chain's CDR3 is CASSRTGEAYEQYF. CDR3 nucleotides: TGTGCCAGCAGCCGGACAGGGGAGGCCTACGAGCAGTACTTC. The genes are TRBV7-9 and TRBJ2-7; 9 bases fit TRBD1. J gave up 2 bases and V 5 bases, and 4 bases lay outside the gene matches. This CDR3 comprises 14 residues. CDR1 is SEHNR and CDR2 is FQNEAQ in the germline V gene (reference sequence).